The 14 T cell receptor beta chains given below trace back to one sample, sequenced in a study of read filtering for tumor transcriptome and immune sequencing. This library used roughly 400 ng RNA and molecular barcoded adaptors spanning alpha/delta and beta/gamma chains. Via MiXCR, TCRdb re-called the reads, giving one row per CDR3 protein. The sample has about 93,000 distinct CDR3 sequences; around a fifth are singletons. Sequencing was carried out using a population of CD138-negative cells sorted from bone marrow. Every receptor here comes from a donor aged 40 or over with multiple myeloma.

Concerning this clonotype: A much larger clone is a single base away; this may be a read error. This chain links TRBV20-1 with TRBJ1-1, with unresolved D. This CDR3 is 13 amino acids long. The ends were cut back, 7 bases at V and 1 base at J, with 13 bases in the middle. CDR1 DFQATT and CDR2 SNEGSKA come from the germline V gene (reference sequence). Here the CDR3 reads CSDSLWKNTEAFF. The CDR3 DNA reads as TGCAGTGATAGTTTGTGGAAGAACACTGAAGCTTTCTTT.

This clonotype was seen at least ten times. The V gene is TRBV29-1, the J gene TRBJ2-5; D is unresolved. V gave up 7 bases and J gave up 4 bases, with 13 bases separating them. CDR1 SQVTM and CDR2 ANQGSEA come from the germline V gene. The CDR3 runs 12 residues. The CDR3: CSALSPGETQYF. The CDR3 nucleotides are TGCAGCGCCTTAAGCCCGGGAGAGACCCAGTACTTC.

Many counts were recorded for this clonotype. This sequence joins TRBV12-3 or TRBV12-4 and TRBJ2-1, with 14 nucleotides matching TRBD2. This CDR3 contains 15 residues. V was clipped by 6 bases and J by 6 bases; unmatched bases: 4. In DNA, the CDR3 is TGTGCCAGCAGCTCGACTAGCGGGGGGGCCAATGAGCAGTTCTTC. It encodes CASSSTSGGANEQFF.

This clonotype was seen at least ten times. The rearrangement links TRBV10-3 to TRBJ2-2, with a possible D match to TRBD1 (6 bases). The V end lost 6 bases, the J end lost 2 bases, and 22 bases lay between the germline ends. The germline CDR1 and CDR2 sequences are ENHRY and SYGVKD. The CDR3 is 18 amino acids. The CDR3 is CAIRAATSTGINTGELFF. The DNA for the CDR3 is TGTGCCATCAGGGCCGCAACATCCACAGGGATCAACACCGGGGAGCTGTTTTTT.

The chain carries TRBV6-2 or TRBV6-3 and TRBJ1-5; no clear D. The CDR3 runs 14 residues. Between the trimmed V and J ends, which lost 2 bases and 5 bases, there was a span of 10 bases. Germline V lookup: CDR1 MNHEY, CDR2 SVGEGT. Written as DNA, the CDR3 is TGTGCCAGCAGTTACGCTAGTGCCCATCAGCCCCAGCATTTT. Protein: CASSYASAHQPQHF.

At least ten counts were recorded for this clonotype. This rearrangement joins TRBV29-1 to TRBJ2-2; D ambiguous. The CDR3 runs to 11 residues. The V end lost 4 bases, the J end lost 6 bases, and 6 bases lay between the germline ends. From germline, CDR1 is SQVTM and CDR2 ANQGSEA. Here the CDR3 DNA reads TGCAGCGTTGGAGGCCCCGGGGAGCTGTTTTTT. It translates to CSVGGPGELFF.

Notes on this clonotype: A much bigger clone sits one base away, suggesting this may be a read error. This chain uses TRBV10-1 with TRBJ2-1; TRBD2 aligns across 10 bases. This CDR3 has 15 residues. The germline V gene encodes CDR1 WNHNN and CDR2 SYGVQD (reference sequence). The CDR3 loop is CASSPQRGGHYEQSF. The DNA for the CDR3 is TGCGCCAGCAGCCCCCAGCGGGGGGGCCACTATGAGCAGTCCTTC.

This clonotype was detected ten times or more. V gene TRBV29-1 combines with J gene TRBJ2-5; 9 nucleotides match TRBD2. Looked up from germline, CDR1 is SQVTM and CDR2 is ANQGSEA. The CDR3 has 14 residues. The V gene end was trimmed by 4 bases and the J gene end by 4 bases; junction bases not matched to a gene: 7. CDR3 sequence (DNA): TGCAGCGTTGCGACTAGCGGTGGACCAGAGACCCAGTACTTC. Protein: CSVATSGGPETQYF.

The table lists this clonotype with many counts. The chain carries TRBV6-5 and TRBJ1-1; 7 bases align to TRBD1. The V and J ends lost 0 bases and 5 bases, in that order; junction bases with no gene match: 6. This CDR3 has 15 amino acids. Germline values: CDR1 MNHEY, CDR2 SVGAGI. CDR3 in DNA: TGTGCCAGCAGTTACTCGGCCAGGGGGGGGACTGAAGCTTTCTTT. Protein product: CASSYSARGGTEAFF.

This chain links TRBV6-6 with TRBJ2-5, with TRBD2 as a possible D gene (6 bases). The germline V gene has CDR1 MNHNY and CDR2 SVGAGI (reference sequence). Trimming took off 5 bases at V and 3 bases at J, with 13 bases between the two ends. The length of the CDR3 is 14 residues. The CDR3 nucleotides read TGTGCCAGCAGTGCGGGACCGACCAAAGAGACCCAGTACTTC. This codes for CASSAGPTKETQYF.

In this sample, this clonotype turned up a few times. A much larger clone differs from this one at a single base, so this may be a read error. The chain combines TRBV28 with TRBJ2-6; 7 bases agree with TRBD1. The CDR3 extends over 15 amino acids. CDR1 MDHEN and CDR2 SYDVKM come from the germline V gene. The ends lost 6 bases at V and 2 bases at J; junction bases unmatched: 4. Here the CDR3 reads CASRSTGAGANVLTF. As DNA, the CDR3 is TGTGCCAGCAGGTCTACAGGGGCTGGGGCCAACGTCCTGACTTTC.

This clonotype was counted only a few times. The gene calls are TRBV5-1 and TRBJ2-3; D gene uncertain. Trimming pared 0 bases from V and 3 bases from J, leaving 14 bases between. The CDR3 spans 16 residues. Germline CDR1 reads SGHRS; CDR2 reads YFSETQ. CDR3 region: CASSLGGLSGTDTQYF. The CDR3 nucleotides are TGCGCCAGCAGCTTGGGTGGTTTAAGTGGGACAGATACGCAGTATTTT.

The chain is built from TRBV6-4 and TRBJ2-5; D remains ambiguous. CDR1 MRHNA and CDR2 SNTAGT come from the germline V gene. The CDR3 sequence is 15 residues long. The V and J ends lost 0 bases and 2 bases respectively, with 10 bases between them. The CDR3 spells CASSDSGRRQETQYF. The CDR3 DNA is TGTGCCAGCAGTGACTCAGGCAGGCGGCAAGAGACCCAGTACTTC.

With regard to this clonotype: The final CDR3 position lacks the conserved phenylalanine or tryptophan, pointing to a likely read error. The CDR3 spells CASSQDLRLLSTDAQYL. In DNA form, the CDR3 reads TGCGCCAGCAGCCAAGATCTGCGGCTACTAAGCACAGATGCGCAGTATTTG. This chain uses TRBV4-1 with TRBJ2-3; no clear D. The length of the CDR3 is 17 residues. The germline gives CDR1 MGHRA, CDR2 YSYEKL.